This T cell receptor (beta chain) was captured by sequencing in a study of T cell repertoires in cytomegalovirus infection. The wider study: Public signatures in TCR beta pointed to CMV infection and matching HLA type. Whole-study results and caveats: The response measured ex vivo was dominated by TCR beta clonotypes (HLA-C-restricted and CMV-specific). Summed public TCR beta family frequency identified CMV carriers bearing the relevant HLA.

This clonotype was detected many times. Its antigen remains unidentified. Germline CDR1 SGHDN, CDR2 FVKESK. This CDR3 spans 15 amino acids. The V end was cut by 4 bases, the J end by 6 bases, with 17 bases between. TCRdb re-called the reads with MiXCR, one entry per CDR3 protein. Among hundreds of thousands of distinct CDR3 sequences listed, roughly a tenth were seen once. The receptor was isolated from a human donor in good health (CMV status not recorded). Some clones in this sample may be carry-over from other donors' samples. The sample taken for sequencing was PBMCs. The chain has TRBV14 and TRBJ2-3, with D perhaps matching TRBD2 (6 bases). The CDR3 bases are TGTGCCAGCAGCCCGGGACTCCCGATGTCGGATACGCAGTATTTT. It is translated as CASSPGLPMSDTQYF. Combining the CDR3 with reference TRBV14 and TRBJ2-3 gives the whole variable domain EAGVTQFPSHSVIEKGQTVTLRCDPISGHDNLYWYRRVMGKEIKFLLHFVKESKQDESGMPNNRFLAERTGGTYSTLKVQPAELEDSGVYFCASSPGLPMSDTQYFGPGTRLTVL.